The rows below give T cell receptor beta chains drawn from one sample of a study of T cell responses to AZD1222 COVID-19 vaccine. Data came from immunoSEQ multiplex PCR; TCRdb stores just in-frame clones and leaves some out. The sample has about 110,000 clones, roughly 89% seen once. The source material was peripheral blood, sampled on day 0 of AZD1222 vaccination. The receptors derive from an adult in good health. Each CDR3 is given with its conserved first and last residue. A D gene is named only where the DNA matches it firmly. The listing skips clone size in some rows; elsewhere it reads once, few, many or a size class.

J: TRBJ1-1
D: TRBD1
V: TRBV4-1
size: once
DNA: TGCGCCAGCAGTTGGGAACTTAGGACAGGGGGTACTGAAGCTTTCTTT
CDR3: CASSWELRTGGTEAFF

J: TRBJ1-1
D: TRBD1
V: TRBV19
size: -
DNA: TGTGCCAGTACCCCCTCGTCGACCACAGGGGTGGCTTTCTTT
CDR3: CASTPSSTTGVAFF

J: TRBJ1-2
D: -
V: TRBV7-8
size: -
DNA: TGTGCCAGCAGCTTTTCAGATTATGGCTACACCTTC
CDR3: CASSFSDYGYTF

J: TRBJ1-1
D: TRBD1
V: TRBV27
size: -
DNA: TGTGCCAGCAGTCGATCGGACAGGGTAACTGAAGCTTTCTTT
CDR3: CASSRSDRVTEAFF

J: TRBJ1-2
D: TRBD1
V: TRBV5-4
size: -
DNA: TGTGCCAGCAGCCTACAGGGGTCTGTGAACTATGGCTACACCTTC
CDR3: CASSLQGSVNYGYTF

J: TRBJ2-1
D: -
V: TRBV4-3
size: once
DNA: TGCGCCAGCAGCCGATACGACATCCGCAGGGTGTACAACAATGAGCAGTTCTTC
CDR3: CASSRYDIRRVYNNEQFF

J: TRBJ1-4
D: -
V: TRBV9
size: -
DNA: TGTGCCAGCAGCGCCCTACAGGCAACTAATGAAAAACTGTTTTTT
CDR3: CASSALQATNEKLFF

J: TRBJ1-4
D: -
V: TRBV5-4
size: -
DNA: TGTGCCAGCAGCTCCGGAAACAGTATGAGTGAAAAACTGTTTTTT
CDR3: CASSSGNSMSEKLFF

J: TRBJ2-7
D: TRBD1
V: TRBV25-1
size: -
DNA: TGTGCCAGCAGTGATACAGGGGTCTACGAGCAGTACTTC
CDR3: CASSDTGVYEQYF

J: TRBJ2-7
D: TRBD2
V: TRBV6-6
size: -
DNA: TGTGCCAGCAGTGAGGGACTATACGAGCAGTACTTC
CDR3: CASSEGLYEQYF

J: TRBJ1-6
D: TRBD1
V: TRBV9
size: -
DNA: TGTGCCAGCAGAGGGACAGGGCCAAATTCACCCCTCCACTTT
CDR3: CASRGTGPNSPLHF

J: TRBJ2-6
D: -
V: TRBV30
size: -
DNA: TGTGCCATACATACTGGGGCCAACGTCCTGACTTTC
CDR3: CAIHTGANVLTF

J: TRBJ1-2
D: -
V: TRBV9
size: -
DNA: TGTGCCAGCAGCGGGGCCTGGGGGGGTGACTATGGCTACACCTTC
CDR3: CASSGAWGGDYGYTF

J: TRBJ1-3
D: -
V: TRBV4-1
size: -
DNA: TGCGCCAGCAACCCGGCCGGGCTCCCTAGGGGAAACACCATATATTTT
CDR3: CASNPAGLPRGNTIYF

J: TRBJ1-4
D: TRBD1
V: TRBV5-6
size: -
DNA: TGTGCCAGCAGCTTTCCGGGACAGGGGGCTGAAAAACTGTTTTTT
CDR3: CASSFPGQGAEKLFF

J: TRBJ1-1
D: TRBD1
V: TRBV5-6
size: -
DNA: TGTGCCAGCAGCCGGACAGGGGGGAACACTGAAGCTTTCTTT
CDR3: CASSRTGGNTEAFF

J: TRBJ2-7
D: TRBD1
V: TRBV27
size: -
DNA: TGTGCCAGCAGCCCCGCTCGACAGGGGTTCAGGGAGCAGTACTTC
CDR3: CASSPARQGFREQYF

J: TRBJ1-6
D: -
V: TRBV7-9
size: -
DNA: TGTGCCAGCAGCTTAGTTCAGTCACCCCTCCACTTT
CDR3: CASSLVQSPLHF

J: TRBJ2-5
D: TRBD1
V: TRBV15
size: -
DNA: TGTGCCACGGGTACAGGGGCATCAGAGACCCAGTACTTC
CDR3: CATGTGASETQYF

J: TRBJ2-3
D: -
V: TRBV9
size: -
DNA: TGTGCCAGCAGCGTAGTAGGGTCAAGCACAGATACGCAGTATTTT
CDR3: CASSVVGSSTDTQYF

J: TRBJ1-5
D: -
V: TRBV4-3
size: once
DNA: TGCGCCAGCAGCCAAGATTGGGGGCGTCCGGAAGCGCCCCAGCATTTT
CDR3: CASSQDWGRPEAPQHF

J: TRBJ2-5
D: TRBD2
V: TRBV30
size: once
DNA: TGTGCCTGGAGGCGGCTAGCGGGGGAAGAGACCCAGTACTTC
CDR3: CAWRRLAGEETQYF

J: TRBJ1-1
D: -
V: TRBV6-6
size: -
DNA: TGTGCCAGCAGTCCCAGTCGCGATAGCACTGAAGCTTTCTTT
CDR3: CASSPSRDSTEAFF

J: TRBJ1-6
D: -
V: TRBV28
size: -
DNA: TGTGCCAGCACCCCCCGGGTGGGGAATAATTCACCCCTCCACTTT
CDR3: CASTPRVGNNSPLHF

J: TRBJ2-6
D: -
V: TRBV19
size: -
DNA: TGTGCCAGTAGTAATCGGGGCGCCGGGGCCAACGTCCTGACTTTC
CDR3: CASSNRGAGANVLTF

J: TRBJ1-4
D: -
V: TRBV30
size: once
DNA: TGTGCCTGGAGGCCCTGGGGCGGAAAACTGTTTTTT
CDR3: CAWRPWGGKLFF